Below are 19 T cell receptor beta chains sequenced from a single sample in a study of cytomegalovirus exposure and HLA in healthy donors. PCR was performed using 60 Vbeta and 13 Jbeta primers. Only in-frame clones appear in the TCRdb table, and some are missing; sequencing was by immunoSEQ multiplex PCR. The profile covers about 110,000 clones, with over 60% appearing a single time and around 3.2% taken by the ten largest. The sequencing sample was made of PBMCs. Receptors were obtained from a woman aged 60-70 years in good health and CMV-seropositive.

This rearrangement joins TRBV5-1 to TRBJ2-1, with D unresolved. V was clipped by 4 bases and J by 8 bases, with 13 bases between them. This CDR3 comprises 13 residues. Germline lookup yields CDR1 SGHRS and CDR2 YFSETQ. The CDR3 DNA reads TGCGCCAGCAGCCTTTCGACATGGGATGAGCAGTTCTTC. Translating it yields CASSLSTWDEQFF.

This clone was observed once. This rearrangement joins TRBV5-6 to TRBJ2-5; TRBD1 might be the D (6 bases). The assigned J gene may be wrong: the sequence end matches TRBJ2-7 better. Per the germline V gene, CDR1 is SGHDT and CDR2 is YYEEEE. The CDR3 consists of 16 residues. The CDR3 protein is CASSFIGWGQNYEQYF. The CDR3 DNA follows: TGTGCCAGCAGCTTTATTGGGTGGGGACAAAACTACGAGCAGTACTTC.

The chain is built from TRBV7-7 and TRBJ1-2; 9 nucleotides align to TRBD1. Germline assignment: CDR1 SSHAT and CDR2 FNYEAQ (reference sequence). The CDR3 is 16 residues long. The V and J ends lost 5 bases and 4 bases, in that order; junction bases with no gene match: 11. The CDR3 DNA is TGTGCCAGCAGCGTCACAGGGGGCGCTTGGCTCTATGGCTACACCTTC. It specifies CASSVTGGAWLYGYTF.

This chain joins TRBV2 and TRBJ2-7; unclear D gene. Germline V CDR1 and CDR2: SNHLY, FYNNEI. This CDR3 comprises 10 residues. V dropped 6 bases and J dropped 3 bases, with 3 bases sitting between them. This CDR3 is CASSVYEQYF. The CDR3 DNA follows: TGTGCCAGCAGCGTCTACGAGCAGTACTTC.

As regards this clone: In the same sample, other DNA sequences code for this CDR3. This chain joins TRBV5-1 and TRBJ2-2; the D gene is possibly TRBD1 (6 bases). CDR3 length: 15 residues. Trimming left V 4 bases short and J 1 base short, with 11 bases between. Germline CDR1 reads SGHRS; CDR2 reads YFSETQ. The CDR3 sequence is CASSVPQGNTGELFF. The CDR3 DNA reads as TGCGCCAGCAGCGTTCCACAGGGGAACACCGGGGAGCTGTTTTTT.

The chain is built from TRBV5-1 and TRBJ2-7; the D gene is possibly TRBD1 (6 bases). Trimming cost V 2 bases and J 3 bases, with 6 bases left between them. Germline V CDR1 and CDR2: SGHRS, YFSETQ. The CDR3 consists of 12 residues. CDR3 DNA: TGCGCCAGCAGCTTACAGGGCTACGAGCAGTACTTC. Encoded protein: CASSLQGYEQYF. Supplemented by reference TRBV5-1 and TRBJ2-7, the full variable domain reads KAGVTQTPRYLIKTRGQQVTLSCSPISGHRSVSWYQQTPGQGLQFLFEYFSETQRNKGNFPGRFSGRQFSNSRSEMNVSTLELGDSALYLCASSLQGYEQYFGPGTRLTVT.

V and J are TRBV6-5 and TRBJ1-1; 8 nucleotides match TRBD1. The junction had 2 bases not matched to a gene; V was cut back by 4 bases and J by 1 base. The germline CDR1 and CDR2 sequences are MNHEY and SVGAGI. The CDR3 is 14 residues long. DNA of the CDR3: TGTGCCAGCAGTTTGGACAGGGAGAACACTGAAGCTTTCTTT. Residues: CASSLDRENTEAFF.

This clone occurred a few times. The chain couples TRBV30 to TRBJ1-1; tentative D call: TRBD1 (5 bases). Germline V gives CDR1 GTSNPN, CDR2 SVGIG (reference sequence). Trimming removed 0 bases from V and 1 base from J, with 6 bases in between. CDR3 length: 13 residues. CDR3: CAWSVQENTEAFF. CDR3 nucleotide sequence: TGTGCCTGGAGTGTACAGGAGAACACTGAAGCTTTCTTT.

A single count supports this clone. The chain uses TRBV14 and TRBJ2-3, with D tentatively TRBD1 (5 bases). Germline V gene data show CDR1 as SGHDN and CDR2 as FVKESK. V lost 1 base to trimming and J lost 9 bases, with 8 bases between them. This CDR3 contains 12 residues. CDR3: CASSQGGATQYF. Here the CDR3 DNA reads TGTGCCAGCAGCCAAGGTGGGGCAACGCAGTATTTT.

V usage is TRBV5-5 and J usage is TRBJ1-1; possibly TRBD1 for D (5 bases). Trimming removed 5 bases from V and 5 bases from J, with 10 bases in between. Germline-derived CDR1 and CDR2 are SGHKS and YYEKEE (reference sequence). The CDR3 is made up of 12 amino acids. The chain's CDR3 is CASSQGWTEAFF. The CDR3 bases are TGTGCCAGCAGTCAGGGATGGACTGAAGCTTTCTTT.

The chain uses TRBV11-3 and TRBJ2-1, with D maybe TRBD1 (5 bases). CDR1 and CDR2 (germline): SGHNT, YENEEA. This CDR3 comprises 13 residues. V gave up 5 bases and J gave up 7 bases, with 12 bases separating them. This CDR3 is CASSALSGNEQFF. The CDR3 coding sequence is TGTGCCAGCAGCGCATTATCAGGGAATGAGCAGTTCTTC.

The chain uses TRBV18 and TRBJ2-7; 9 bases are a match to TRBD2. Germline V lookup: CDR1 KGHSH, CDR2 LQKENI. This CDR3 has 15 residues. V trimming: 1 base; J trimming: 2 bases; junction bases outside the gene matches: 3. The CDR3 DNA reads TGTGCCAGCTCACCACTAAGCGGGAGGACCTACGAGCAGTACTTC. Amino acid sequence: CASSPLSGRTYEQYF. The whole variable domain, filled in from reference TRBV18 and TRBJ2-7, reads NAGVMQNPRHLVRRRGQEARLRCSPMKGHSHVYWYRQLPEEGLKFMVYLQKENIIDESGMPKERFSAEFPKEGPSILRIQQVVRGDSAAYFCASSPLSGRTYEQYFGPGTRLTVT.

CDR3 DNA: TGTGCCAGCAGTAAAGACGGGACTAGCGTCACCGGGCAGTACTTC. It translates to CASSKDGTSVTGQYF. The V and J genes are TRBV6-1 and TRBJ2-7, with 10 bases identical to TRBD2. This CDR3 spans 15 amino acids. The trim removed 5 bases at V and 9 bases at J, leaving 13 bases unmatched. CDR1 MNHNS and CDR2 SASEGT come from the germline V gene.

The CDR3 loop is CASSQLAGVQQETQYF. The DNA of the CDR3 is TGTGCCAGCAGCCAACTAGCGGGAGTTCAACAAGAGACCCAGTACTTC. This chain uses TRBV4-2 with TRBJ2-5; 10 nucleotides match TRBD2. V was clipped by 2 bases and J by 2 bases; unmatched bases: 5. Germline assignment: CDR1 LGHNA and CDR2 YNFKEQ. The CDR3 sequence is 16 residues long.

The V gene is TRBV14, the J gene TRBJ2-7; TRBD2 aligns across 7 bases. Germline V CDR1 and CDR2: SGHDN, FVKESK. With V trimmed by 4 bases and J by 0 bases, 12 bases remained unmatched. The CDR3 loop spans 17 amino acids. CDR3 protein: CASSLGGGRPRSYEQYF. In DNA, the CDR3 is TGTGCCAGCAGCCTCGGCGGGGGAAGGCCCCGCTCCTACGAGCAGTACTTC.

The chain carries TRBV10-3 and TRBJ2-5; possible D gene TRBD2, 7 bases. The DNA matches TRBJ2-7 better at its end, which makes the J call doubtful. Germline V gene sequence: CDR1 ENHRY, CDR2 SYGVKD. The CDR3 is made up of 16 amino acids. The CDR3 spells CAISGVLGGLTYEQYF. As DNA, the CDR3 is TGTGCCATCAGTGGAGTACTCGGGGGGCTAACCTACGAGCAGTACTTC.

The DNA of the CDR3 is TGCAGCGTTGAAGGGAGCGGGAGGGCCGTGGATACGCAGTATTTT. The encoded protein is CSVEGSGRAVDTQYF. This chain joins TRBV29-1 and TRBJ2-3, with 10 nucleotides matching TRBD2. The length of the CDR3 is 15 residues. Germline CDR1 and CDR2: SQVTM and ANQGSEA. Germline trimming cut 1 base from V and 6 bases from J; bases unmatched to any gene: 7.

This chain uses TRBV5-5 with TRBJ2-7; 8 bases fit TRBD2. The CDR3 contains 16 residues. Germline loops: CDR1 SGHKS, CDR2 YYEKEE (reference sequence). Unmatched junction bases numbered 7, after V lost 0 bases and J lost 2 bases. For the CDR3, the DNA is TGTGCCAGCAGCTTGGCTGCGGGAGGTACCCCCTACGAGCAGTACTTC. As protein: CASSLAAGGTPYEQYF.

The chain is built from TRBV28 and TRBJ2-3; tentatively, D is TRBD1 (6 bases). Trimming shortened V by 6 bases and J by 4 bases, and 11 bases separated the two germline ends. The CDR3 length is 13 residues. Germline assignment: CDR1 MDHEN and CDR2 SYDVKM. This CDR3 reads CASRDTGPDTQYF. The CDR3 DNA reads as TGTGCCAGCAGGGACACAGGGCCAGATACGCAGTATTTT.